This TCR beta chain is from a study of molecular identifiers for immune sequencing clone quantification. Notes on the study in general: Over 99% of effector molecules, but under 1% in naive cells, were held by clones with more than 20 RNA copies.

In this sample, this clonotype turned up a few times. The antigen is not known. The authors built bulk TCR libraries by previously described methods with listed TCR primers. MiXCR, run by TCRdb on the PCR reads, gives a single entry per CDR3 protein. The top ten clones hold approximately 0.8% of a sample with more than 300,000 distinct CDR3 sequences, about 22% of them seen once. Trimming took 5 bases from V and 4 from J, leaving 17 bases between them. Germline V CDR1 and CDR2: SGHAT, FQNNGV. CDR3 length: 15 residues. The source material was naive CD8+ T cells from blood, with Jurkat cell RNA spiked in. The subset denotes: FACS-sorted CD8+CD4-CCR7+CD45RA+ naive T cells. This receptor was identified in a human donor in good health. Some libraries in this study had Jurkat cell RNA spiked in. The rearrangement links TRBV11-2 to TRBJ1-2; D may be TRBD1 (6 bases). This CDR3 is CASSPDPGAIYGYTF. Here the CDR3 DNA reads TGTGCCAGCAGCCCCGATCCAGGGGCAATCTATGGCTACACCTTC. Supplemented by reference TRBV11-2 and TRBJ1-2, the full variable domain reads EAGVAQSPRYKIIEKRQSVAFWCNPISGHATLYWYQQILGQGPKLLIQFQNNGVVDDSQLPKDRFSAERLKGVDSTLKIQPAKLEDSAVYLCASSPDPGAIYGYTFGSGTRLTVV.